This T cell receptor (beta chain) was documented in a study of cytomegalovirus exposure and HLA in healthy donors. About the research overall: There were roughly 120 million unique TCR beta sequences, drawn from about 179 million T cells, in an earlier analysis.

Comments on this clone: Its matching antigen is unknown.

The V gene lost 4 bases and the J gene lost 4 bases, with 16 bases spanning the gap. The CDR3 runs to 16 residues. Germline V lookup: CDR1 SGHTA, CDR2 FQGNSA. The PCR used 60 Vbeta and 13 Jbeta primers. Sequencing used immunoSEQ multiplex PCR; TCRdb keeps in-frame clones, though not all of them. This listing includes 65,000 to 80,000 clones. The study's findings and limits: An observed cluster of highly shared sequence variants was recorded as a likely sequencing artifact. Owing to their indistinguishability, certain V segments, notably TRBV6-2 and TRBV6-3, were excluded.

Sequencing was performed on PBMCs. The TCR was taken from a female donor in good health and CMV-seropositive. The gene calls are TRBV7-2 and TRBJ2-2, with D unclear. CDR3 coding DNA: TGTGCCAGCAGCTCCCCCTTGATTCCGGGCACCGGGGAGCTGTTTTTT. Translated, it gives CASSSPLIPGTGELFF. Full variable domain (outside the CDR3, taken from reference TRBV7-2 and TRBJ2-2): GAGVSQSPSNKVTEKGKDVELRCDPISGHTALYWYRQSLGQGLEFLIYFQGNSAPDKSGLPSDRFSAERTGGSVSTLTIQRTQQEDSAVYLCASSSPLIPGTGELFFGEGSRLTVL.